The next 18 T cell receptor beta chains were all read from a single sample in a study of blood T cell repertoires in COVID-19. Assay used: immunoSEQ multiplex PCR; TCRdb lists only in-frame clones, some missing. The data contain just over 60,000 clones, roughly 80% of them singletons. The source material was peripheral blood. These receptors were obtained from a man between 60 and 70 years old with acute or convalescent COVID-19.

The rearrangement uses TRBV19 and TRBJ1-5; 8 bases fit TRBD1. J lost 1 base, V lost 5 bases, and 10 bases had no gene match. Germline lookup yields CDR1 LNHDA and CDR2 SQIVND (reference sequence). The CDR3 covers 17 residues. The CDR3 sequence is CASSLTQGARSNQPQHF. The CDR3 bases are TGTGCCAGTAGTTTGACGCAGGGGGCGCGGAGCAATCAGCCCCAGCATTTT.

This clone was counted only a few times. The V gene is TRBV3-1 (or the pseudogene TRBV3-2), the J gene TRBJ1-2; D may be TRBD1 (5 bases). The CDR3 runs 13 residues. Deletions cut 4 bases from V and 2 bases from J, with 8 bases between. CDR1 is LGHDT and CDR2 is YNNKEL in the germline V gene (reference sequence). The CDR3 here is CASSPDINYGYTF. The CDR3 DNA sequence: TGTGCCAGCAGCCCGGACATCAACTATGGCTACACCTTC.

This clone has a single count. This chain joins TRBV7-2 and TRBJ1-1, with no clear D. Germline lookup yields CDR1 SGHTA and CDR2 FQGNSA. V dropped 1 base and J dropped 8 bases, with 11 bases sitting between them. The CDR3 runs to 13 residues. Here the CDR3 reads CASSLVGQVEAFF. In DNA, the CDR3 is TGTGCCAGCAGCTTAGTGGGCCAGGTCGAAGCTTTCTTT.

The gene calls are TRBV2 and TRBJ1-4; perhaps TRBD1 as D (6 bases). V lost 2 bases and J lost 7, with 14 bases in between. The CDR3 sequence is 15 residues long. CDR1 is SNHLY, CDR2 FYNNEI, per germline. CDR3 amino acids: CASSEIRGSPEKLFF. The CDR3 nucleotides are TGTGCCAGCAGTGAAATCAGGGGAAGCCCTGAAAAACTGTTTTTT.

The chain recombines TRBV28 with TRBJ2-2; TRBD2 matches 10 bases. This CDR3 contains 14 residues. V dropped 6 bases and J dropped 4; count of bases not matched to a gene: 2. CDR1 is MDHEN and CDR2 is SYDVKM in the germline V gene. CDR3 bases: TGTGCCAGCAGAGCGGGAGGGCCCACCGGGGAGCTGTTTTTT. As protein: CASRAGGPTGELFF.

This clone was observed a handful of times. The V call is TRBV6-1, the J call TRBJ2-4; D possibly corresponds to TRBD1 (5 bases). The CDR3 has 13 amino acids. Germline V gives CDR1 MNHNS, CDR2 SASEGT. V shed 2 bases and J shed 4 bases, with 6 bases lying between them. The CDR3 protein is CASSEQGKNIQYF. Written as DNA, the CDR3 is TGTGCCAGCAGTGAACAGGGAAAAAACATTCAGTACTTC.

The chain couples TRBV11-2 to TRBJ1-6; no clear D gene. Per the germline V gene, CDR1 is SGHAT and CDR2 is FQNNGV. Deletions cut 2 bases from V and 4 bases from J, with 9 bases between. This CDR3 region has 15 residues. The DNA of the CDR3 is TGTGCCAGCAGCTTAATACTTAAGTATAATTCACCCCTCCACTTT. As protein: CASSLILKYNSPLHF.

The chain couples TRBV3-1 (or the pseudogene TRBV3-2) to TRBJ2-5; D possibly corresponds to TRBD2 (6 bases). The V gene lost 4 bases and the J gene lost 14 bases, with 23 bases spanning the gap. This CDR3 comprises 14 residues. Germline V CDR1 and CDR2: LGHDT, YNNKEL (reference sequence). The CDR3 protein is CASSPPGDYPASYF. For the CDR3, the DNA is TGTGCCAGCAGCCCTCCGGGAGACTACCCTGCTTCCTACTTC.

The chain employs TRBV2 and TRBJ2-6, with TRBD2 as a possible D gene (6 bases). The CDR3 extends over 15 amino acids. Trimming shortened V by 5 bases and J by 3 bases, and 11 bases separated the two germline ends. The germline CDR1 and CDR2 sequences are SNHLY and FYNNEI. The CDR3 bases are TGTGCCAGCAGTCCCCGGCGGGGTGGGGCCAACGTCCTGACTTTC. The encoded protein is CASSPRRGGANVLTF.

V is TRBV4-1 and J is TRBJ2-3; TRBD1 aligns across 10 bases. This CDR3 contains 17 residues. V lost 1 base and J lost 1; bases outside the gene matches: 5. The V gene's germline CDR1 is MGHRA and CDR2 YSYEKL. The CDR3 bases are TGCGCCAGCAGCCAAGGGGACAGGGGTTGGGGCACAGATACGCAGTATTTT. Translating it yields CASSQGDRGWGTDTQYF.

This chain uses TRBV10-3 with TRBJ2-3, with D tentatively TRBD2 (5 bases). This CDR3 region has 14 residues. V was pared by 3 bases and J by 5 bases, with 12 bases between. Germline V lookup: CDR1 ENHRY, CDR2 SYGVKD. The CDR3 nucleotides are TGTGCCATCAGTGATGGAGGTCTCAAAGATACGCAGTATTTT. It yields the protein CAISDGGLKDTQYF.

The rearrangement joins TRBV5-5 to TRBJ2-7; D ambiguous. Trimming took 1 base from V and 3 from J, leaving 8 bases between them. This CDR3 spans 13 amino acids. The germline V gene encodes CDR1 SGHKS and CDR2 YYEKEE (reference sequence). CDR3 residues: CASSLSEYYEQYF. The DNA of the CDR3 is TGTGCCAGCAGCTTGAGTGAGTACTACGAGCAGTACTTC.

This chain uses TRBV7-3 with TRBJ2-1; D may be TRBD1 (5 bases). Germline CDR1 SGHTA, CDR2 FQGTGA. V lost 2 bases and J lost 6, with 23 bases in between. The CDR3 loop spans 18 amino acids. CDR3 bases: TGTGCCAGCAGCTTAGGGCCCCCCACGGCATTTAGGGGCAATGAGCAGTTCTTC. Its translation is CASSLGPPTAFRGNEQFF.

Points on this clone: Germline is not matched at one junction end, which may reflect a read error. The chain links TRBV7-7 to TRBJ2-1; 9 positions agree with TRBD1. Germline assignment: CDR1 SSHAT and CDR2 FNYEAQ (reference sequence). This CDR3 is 14 amino acids long. CDR3 bases: TGTGCTAGCAGCAGAGGACAGGGGCTAAATGAGCAGTTCTTC. Translating it yields CASSRGQGLNEQFF.

The rearrangement uses TRBV30 and TRBJ1-4, with 7 positions matching TRBD1. The germline V gene has CDR1 GTSNPN and CDR2 SVGIG (reference sequence). The V segment lost 5 bases and the J segment 3 bases; nucleotides outside the gene matches: 6. CDR3 length equals 14 residues. The CDR3 nucleotides read TGTGCCTGGGGTAGACAGGGCCCTAATGAAAAACTGTTTTTT. Its protein product is CAWGRQGPNEKLFF.

The CDR3 bases are TGTGCCAGCAACTCGTACAATGAGCAGTTCTTC. Its protein is CASNSYNEQFF. The chain links TRBV5-5 to TRBJ2-1; D unresolved. Trimming cost V 6 bases and J 4 bases, with 5 bases left between them. This CDR3 has 11 amino acids. Germline V gives CDR1 SGHKS, CDR2 YYEKEE (reference sequence).

The CDR3 coding sequence is TGTGCCAGCAGGGGGGGGGTTCGAAGCAATCAGCCCCAGCATTTT. It codes for CASRGGVRSNQPQHF. The chain carries TRBV2 and TRBJ1-5, with a possible D match to TRBD1 (5 bases). The CDR3 length is 15 residues. Trimming took off 6 bases at V and 1 base at J, with 13 bases between the two ends. Germline lookup yields CDR1 SNHLY and CDR2 FYNNEI.

The chain carries TRBV6-2 or TRBV6-3 and TRBJ2-2; 7 bases fit TRBD1. The length of the CDR3 is 14 residues. Germline-derived CDR1 and CDR2 are MNHEY and SVGEGT. V gave up 6 bases and J gave up 6 bases; unmatched junction bases: 7. The CDR3 region has the DNA TGTGCCAGCAGCCTGACAGGGCTGGCCGGGGAGCTGTTTTTT. Protein product: CASSLTGLAGELFF.